This T cell receptor (beta chain) is drawn from a study of OX40 agonist ivuxolimab in advanced cancers. Study results and limitations: Compared with CD4+, CD8+ T cells on average had more expanded clones.

Trimming stripped 6 bases from V and 0 bases from J, with 11 bases between. CDR3 length equals 14 residues. Germline V CDR1 and CDR2: MDHEN, SYDVKM. Exclusion applied to patients with autoimmune disease history or systemic immunosuppression. TCRdb keeps only in-frame clones here, not all; method: immunoSEQ multiplex PCR. The data contain more than 80,000 clones, 90% to 95% of them singletons. Of note for this clone: Its antigen is not known.

This specimen was CD4+ or CD8+ T cells sorted from blood, taken in a trial of the OX40 agonist ivuxolimab. The rearrangement joins TRBV28 to TRBJ1-1; D unclear. The source of this sequence is an adult with an advanced solid tumor such as melanoma, head and neck, liver or kidney cancer. CDR3 in amino acids: CASSPWALNTEAFF. CDR3 in DNA: TGTGCCAGCAGCCCTTGGGCCCTGAACACTGAAGCTTTCTTT.